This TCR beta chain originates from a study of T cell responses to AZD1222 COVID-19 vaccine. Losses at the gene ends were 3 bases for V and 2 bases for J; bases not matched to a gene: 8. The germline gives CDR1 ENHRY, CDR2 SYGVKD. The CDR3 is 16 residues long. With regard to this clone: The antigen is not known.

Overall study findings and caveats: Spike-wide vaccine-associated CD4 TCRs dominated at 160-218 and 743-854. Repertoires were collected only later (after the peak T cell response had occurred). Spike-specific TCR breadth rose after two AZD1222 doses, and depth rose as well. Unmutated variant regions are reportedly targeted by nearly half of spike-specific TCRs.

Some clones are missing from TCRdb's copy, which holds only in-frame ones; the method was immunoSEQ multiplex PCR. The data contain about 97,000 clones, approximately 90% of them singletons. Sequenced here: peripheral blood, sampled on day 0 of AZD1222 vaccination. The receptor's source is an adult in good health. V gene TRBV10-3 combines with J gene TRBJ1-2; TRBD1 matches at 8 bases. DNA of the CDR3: TGTGCCATCAGTGACACTAGAGACAGGGGAAACTATGGCTACACCTTC. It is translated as CAISDTRDRGNYGYTF.